Below are 32 T cell receptor beta chains sequenced from a single sample in a study of CXCR3-negative and CXCR3-positive naive CD8 T cells. Each TRB cDNA library was prepared by 5' RACE (with UMI labels). Each CDR3 protein gets one entry in TCRdb, which reprocessed the 5' RACE reads and gives no DNA. Its table records 30,000 to 40,000 distinct CDR3 sequences. Material for sequencing was memory CD8+ T cells from blood. These receptors all come from a human donor in good health. Some clones in this sample may be carry-over from other donors' samples.

CDR3 in amino acids: CASSWTVQTLNEQFF. The chain recombines TRBV12-3 or TRBV12-4 with TRBJ2-1; TCRdb gives TRBD1 as the D gene, but with no DNA this cannot be confirmed. The CDR3 runs 15 residues.

The chain carries TRBV7-9 and TRBJ2-7; TCRdb lists TRBD1, though no DNA is available to test this call. Per germline, CDR1 SEHNR and CDR2 FQNEAQ (reference sequence). The CDR3 runs to 14 residues. The CDR3 sequence: CASSPRGVVNEQYF.

This rearrangement joins TRBV10-2 to TRBJ2-7; no DNA is available, so the TRBD1 call from TCRdb remains unchecked. Germline V gene sequence: CDR1 WSHSY, CDR2 SAAADI. The length of the CDR3 is 13 residues. The CDR3 here is CASSRTQGAEQYF.

This chain uses TRBV28 with TRBJ2-3; the D call of TRBD1 rests on TCRdb alone, since no DNA is present to check it. The CDR3 length is 14 residues. From germline, CDR1 is MDHEN and CDR2 SYDVKM. The CDR3 reads CASSPGLGFGGQYF.

This chain links TRBV6-2 or TRBV6-3 with TRBJ2-3; the TRBD1 assignment by TCRdb is unverifiable without DNA. Germline V gene sequence: CDR1 MNHEY, CDR2 SVGEGT. This CDR3 spans 15 amino acids. The CDR3 sequence is CASTQGVASTDTQYF.

The chain joins TRBV28 to TRBJ2-3; TCRdb's D call of TRBD2 is untestable without DNA. Germline-derived CDR1 and CDR2 are MDHEN and SYDVKM. CDR3 length: 16 amino acids. The CDR3 sequence is CASSPGTSGGAGTQYF.

This sequence joins TRBV7-7 and TRBJ1-1; TCRdb calls TRBD1, which cannot be checked without DNA. The CDR3 is made up of 16 amino acids. Germline V CDR1 and CDR2: SSHAT, FNYEAQ (reference sequence). This chain's CDR3 is CASSFLRQGGDTEAFF.

This chain uses TRBV7-9 with TRBJ2-1; no DNA is available, so the TRBD1 call from TCRdb remains unchecked. Per germline, CDR1 SEHNR and CDR2 FQNEAQ (reference sequence). The CDR3 consists of 16 residues. This CDR3 reads CASSLAVPGLGDEQFF.

The V and J genes are TRBV7-8 and TRBJ2-1; the TCRdb call, TRBD2, lacks DNA for checking. The germline V gene encodes CDR1 SGHVS and CDR2 FQNEAQ. This CDR3 is 17 amino acids long. The CDR3 sequence is CASSSAELAEFYNEQFF.

V gene TRBV6-5 combines with J gene TRBJ2-5. Germline CDR1 MNHEY, CDR2 SVGAGI. The CDR3 covers 12 residues. This chain's CDR3 is CASSYSGETQYF.

The chain joins TRBV6-6 to TRBJ1-1; TCRdb lists TRBD1, though no DNA is available to test this call. CDR3 length: 12 amino acids. The germline V gene has CDR1 MNHNY and CDR2 SVGAGI (reference sequence). The CDR3 loop reads CASTRGVTEAFF.

V usage is TRBV9 and J usage is TRBJ2-1. The V gene's germline CDR1 is SGDLS and CDR2 YYNGEE. The CDR3 has 16 residues. The CDR3 spells CASSVAATDSYNEQFF.

This chain connects TRBV6-5 to TRBJ1-1; the D gene TCRdb calls, TRBD1, cannot be checked with no DNA. The CDR3 is 14 amino acids. Germline V gene lookup returns CDR1 MNHEY and CDR2 SVGAGI. CDR3 protein: CASSYGAGSIEAFF.

V is TRBV14 and J is TRBJ2-7; with no DNA, the TCRdb D assignment of TRBD1 cannot be verified. CDR1 SGHDN and CDR2 FVKESK come from the germline V gene. The CDR3 extends over 14 amino acids. CDR3 region: CASSHAWGFGEQYF.

The V gene is TRBV5-1, the J gene TRBJ1-1. The CDR3 covers 13 residues. CDR1 and CDR2 (germline): SGHRS, YFSETQ. CDR3 sequence reads: CASLGGENTEAFF.

This chain connects TRBV11-2 to TRBJ2-1; the TCRdb call, TRBD2, lacks DNA for checking. The germline V gene encodes CDR1 SGHAT and CDR2 FQNNGV. The CDR3 is 13 residues long. The chain's CDR3 is CASSWEGYNEQFF.

V gene TRBV12-3 or TRBV12-4 combines with J gene TRBJ2-7. The CDR3 contains 14 residues. CDR3 region: CASSFLGVGYEQYF.

V usage is TRBV7-8 and J usage is TRBJ2-7; the D call of TRBD1 rests on TCRdb alone, since no DNA is present to check it. This CDR3 has 12 residues. Looked up from germline, CDR1 is SGHVS and CDR2 is FQNEAQ. CDR3 sequence: CASSLGAVEQYF.

The rearrangement links TRBV7-2 to TRBJ1-1; the D call of TRBD1 rests on TCRdb alone, since no DNA is present to check it. The CDR3 loop spans 12 amino acids. In germline, CDR1 is SGHTA, CDR2 FQGNSA. The CDR3 loop reads CASSQGFTEAFF.

The rearrangement uses TRBV7-6 and TRBJ1-5; TCRdb gives TRBD1 as the D gene, but with no DNA this cannot be confirmed. The CDR3 length is 16 residues. Per germline, CDR1 SGHVS and CDR2 FNYEAQ. CDR3 in amino acids: CASSLASDSGHQPQHF.

CDR3 loop: CASSPPGEHPPLF. This sequence joins TRBV7-9 and TRBJ1-1; TCRdb outputs TRBD1, but without DNA this stays unchecked. Germline CDR1 SEHNR, CDR2 FQNEAQ (reference sequence). The CDR3 totals 13 residues.

V usage is TRBV20-1 and J usage is TRBJ2-2; TCRdb's assignment of TRBD1 cannot be checked, as there is no DNA. This CDR3 is built from 13 residues. Germline CDR1 DFQATT, CDR2 SNEGSKA (reference sequence). The CDR3 spells CSASAGEIGELFF.

The chain couples TRBV15 to TRBJ2-7. This CDR3 has 14 amino acids. The germline gives CDR1 LNHNV, CDR2 YYDKDF (reference sequence). The CDR3 protein is CATSRDRRVEEQYF.

The V and J genes are TRBV6-2 or TRBV6-3 and TRBJ2-2; without DNA, the TCRdb call of TRBD1 cannot be checked. From germline, CDR1 is MNHEY and CDR2 SVGEGT. The CDR3 sequence is 16 residues long. The CDR3 loop is CASSDVTGQSTGELFF.

The rearrangement joins TRBV6-5 to TRBJ2-1; TCRdb indicates TRBD1, and absent DNA this call remains unverified. CDR3 length: 11 amino acids. Germline V gives CDR1 MNHEY, CDR2 SVGAGI. CDR3 protein: CASSYPGQEFF.

This chain links TRBV29-1 with TRBJ1-2; the D call from TCRdb, TRBD1, cannot be confirmed without DNA. The CDR3 is 12 residues long. Germline assignment: CDR1 SQVTM and CDR2 ANQGSEA. The CDR3 is CSVVGGPTGYTF.

This chain uses TRBV7-3 with TRBJ1-2; absent DNA, TCRdb's TRBD1 call cannot be checked. CDR3 length: 14 residues. Germline loops: CDR1 SGHTA, CDR2 FQGTGA. The CDR3 reads CASSLPGNNYGYTF. The full variable domain, in which reference TRBV7-3 and TRBJ1-2 provide the parts outside the CDR3, is GAGVSQTPSNKVTEKGKYVELRCDPISGHTALYWYRQSLGQGPEFLIYFQGTGAADDSGLPNDRFFAVRPEGSVSTLKIQRTERGDSAVYLCASSLPGNNYGYTFGSGTRLTVV.

This chain uses TRBV7-2 with TRBJ2-5; checking the TCRdb D call of TRBD2 is not possible without DNA. Per the germline V gene, CDR1 is SGHTA and CDR2 is FQGNSA. CDR3 size: 15 residues. CDR3 protein: CASSFAGTSRETQYF.

J is TRBJ2-1 and V is TRBV20-1; the TCRdb D gene call, TRBD2, has no DNA to confirm it. This CDR3 is 14 amino acids long. Germline-derived CDR1 and CDR2 are DFQATT and SNEGSKA (reference sequence). The CDR3 sequence: CSASGSGSRYEQFF.

This chain uses TRBV7-6 with TRBJ2-2; TCRdb selects TRBD2, and the lack of DNA leaves this call unchecked. Germline assignment: CDR1 SGHVS and CDR2 FNYEAQ. The CDR3 contains 16 residues. CDR3 amino acids: CASSKGLAGGPGELFF.

This chain links TRBV3-1 with TRBJ2-1; TCRdb selects TRBD2, and the lack of DNA leaves this call unchecked. CDR1 LGHDT and CDR2 YNNKEL come from the germline V gene (reference sequence). This CDR3 comprises 18 residues. The chain's CDR3 is CASSQDLAGGSSYNEQFF.

The chain recombines TRBV6-5 with TRBJ2-5; TCRdb lists TRBD1, though no DNA is available to test this call. Germline CDR1 MNHEY, CDR2 SVGAGI. This CDR3 contains 17 residues. CDR3 sequence reads: CASSSAGGGLYQETQYF.